These 15 T cell receptor beta chains share one sample of origin, sequenced in a study of cytomegalovirus exposure and HLA in healthy donors. Researchers ran the PCR with 60 Vbeta and 13 Jbeta primers. Produced via immunoSEQ multiplex PCR; TCRdb's table is partial and in-frame only. The sample includes 100,000 to 150,000 clones, 80% to 90% of them seen just once. The sequenced material came from PBMCs. The receptors shown here come from a woman under 30 in good health and CMV-seropositive.

This chain joins TRBV5-6 and TRBJ2-1; TRBD2 matches at 8 bases. The CDR3 has 14 amino acids. Germline lookup yields CDR1 SGHDT and CDR2 YYEEEE. Trimming at V came to 4 bases and at J to 9 bases, leaving 9 bases not matched to a gene. In DNA, the CDR3 is TGTGCCAGCAGCAGGCGGGGGGCCGGGAGTGAGCAGTTCTTC. Translating gives CASSRRGAGSEQFF.

The CDR3, as DNA: TGTGCCAGCAGTCCAAGTACGGGTTCTAGCTATGGCTACACCTTC. Translated, it gives CASSPSTGSSYGYTF. The V call is TRBV27, the J call TRBJ1-2; D is unclear. The CDR3 spans 15 residues. Germline loops: CDR1 MNHEY, CDR2 SMNVEV (reference sequence). Trimming stripped 5 bases from V and 4 bases from J, with 17 bases between.

The rearrangement uses TRBV7-6 and TRBJ2-4, with TRBD1 matching over 10 bases. Germline V gene data show CDR1 as SGHVS and CDR2 as FNYEAQ. The V gene end was trimmed by 5 bases and the J gene end by 8 bases; junction bases not matched to a gene: 3. CDR3 length equals 13 residues. DNA for the CDR3: TGTGCCAGCAGCCGGGACAGGGGAGACATTCAGTACTTC. Protein sequence: CASSRDRGDIQYF.

The chain combines TRBV7-3 with TRBJ2-1; 7 nucleotides agree with TRBD2. This CDR3 comprises 15 residues. J lost 6 bases, V lost 0 bases, and 5 bases had no gene match. In germline, CDR1 is SGHTA, CDR2 FQGTGA. The CDR3 sequence: CASSLTTSLVNEQFF. Written as DNA, the CDR3 is TGTGCCAGCAGCTTAACGACTAGCCTAGTCAATGAGCAGTTCTTC.

The chain employs TRBV9 and TRBJ2-1, with 9 positions matching TRBD1. Germline V lookup: CDR1 SGDLS, CDR2 YYNGEE. V shed 4 bases, J shed 9 bases, and the junction held 2 bases outside the gene matches. The CDR3 extends over 12 amino acids. The CDR3 DNA follows: TGTGCCAGCAGCCCACAGGGGGCTGAGCAGTTCTTC. Translation: CASSPQGAEQFF.

The chain's CDR3 is CASSLGDRDANEQFF. CDR3 DNA sequence: TGCGCCAGCAGCTTAGGGGACAGGGATGCCAATGAGCAGTTCTTC. This chain links TRBV5-1 with TRBJ2-1; 9 bases are shared with TRBD1. Germline V gene data show CDR1 as SGHRS and CDR2 as YFSETQ. V shed 2 bases, J shed 6 bases, and the junction held 6 bases outside the gene matches. This CDR3 spans 15 amino acids.

This chain links TRBV15 with TRBJ1-4; TRBD1 aligns across 8 bases. The V segment lost 7 bases and the J segment 2 bases; nucleotides outside the gene matches: 3. The CDR3 is made up of 14 amino acids. Germline V gene lookup returns CDR1 LNHNV and CDR2 YYDKDF (reference sequence). The CDR3 DNA follows: TGTGCCACCACCCAGGGGGCCACTAATGAAAAACTGTTTTTT. Its protein product is CATTQGATNEKLFF.

The chain joins TRBV7-2 to TRBJ2-1, with D possibly TRBD1 on 6 matching bases. Germline V gene lookup returns CDR1 SGHTA and CDR2 FQGNSA. This CDR3 contains 14 residues. V gave up 5 bases and J gave up 0 bases, with 8 bases separating them. The CDR3 here is CASSQGGSYNEQFF. DNA of the CDR3: TGTGCCAGCAGCCAAGGGGGCTCCTACAATGAGCAGTTCTTC.

CDR3 amino acids: CASSLSGQGNTEAFF. The CDR3 DNA reads TGTGCCAGCAGTTTGTCAGGACAGGGTAACACTGAAGCTTTCTTT. J is TRBJ1-1 and V is TRBV28, with 8 bases identical to TRBD1. Trimming at V came to 3 bases and at J to 2 bases, leaving 5 bases not matched to a gene. The CDR3 spans 15 residues. Germline V gene data show CDR1 as MDHEN and CDR2 as SYDVKM.

This rearrangement joins TRBV2 to TRBJ2-3; unclear D gene. V was cut by 11 bases and J by 6 bases, with 12 bases left in between. CDR1 is SNHLY, CDR2 FYNNEI, per germline. CDR3 length equals 11 residues. The CDR3 nucleotides read TGTGCCTCACTACTTGGCGATACGCAGTATTTT. Translation: CASLLGDTQYF. Drawing the rest from reference TRBV2 and TRBJ2-3, the complete variable domain is EPEVTQTPSHQVTQMGQEVILRCVPISNHLYFYWYRQILGQKVEFLVSFYNNEISEKSEIFDDQFSVERPDGSNFTLKIRSTKLEDSAMYFCASLLGDTQYFGPGTRLTVL.

This clone was recorded a few times. The chain employs TRBV27 and TRBJ1-5, with a weak D call TRBD1 (5 bases). Germline V gene lookup returns CDR1 MNHEY and CDR2 SMNVEV (reference sequence). The CDR3 sequence is 13 residues long. V was trimmed by 4 bases and J by 5 bases, leaving 9 bases between them. CDR3 DNA: TGTGCCAGCAGTTGGGGGGGAGATCAGCCCCAGCATTTT. Translated: CASSWGGDQPQHF.

Comment on this clone: The junction differs from germline at one of its ends, possibly a read error. The chain employs TRBV7-7 and TRBJ2-5, with TRBD1 matching over 8 bases. CDR3 length: 14 residues. Looked up from germline, CDR1 is SSHAT and CDR2 is FNYEAQ (reference sequence). As DNA, the CDR3 is TGTGCTAGCAGCTTGAACAGGGGGTGGGAGACCCAGTACTTC. It yields the protein CASSLNRGWETQYF.

The count of this clone is one. The rearrangement joins TRBV27 to TRBJ2-2; no firm D call. The CDR3 has 14 residues. CDR1 MNHEY and CDR2 SMNVEV come from the germline V gene (reference sequence). The V end lost 7 bases, the J end lost 0 bases, and 9 bases lay between the germline ends. CDR3 region: CASNRDANTGELFF. The CDR3 DNA follows: TGTGCCAGCAACAGAGACGCGAACACCGGGGAGCTGTTTTTT.

Remarks on this clone: One end of the junction does not line up with germline, which may come from a read error. The chain couples TRBV4-1 to TRBJ2-2; TRBD2 might be the D (5 bases). Germline CDR1 reads MGHRA; CDR2 reads YSYEKL. The CDR3 length is 14 residues. In DNA form, the CDR3 reads TGCGCCAGCACCCAAAGGGCAAGCACCGGGGAGCTGTTTTTC. Its translation is CASTQRASTGELFF.

The J gene is TRBJ2-7, the V gene TRBV6-5; 7 nucleotides match TRBD1. From germline, CDR1 is MNHEY and CDR2 SVGAGI. Unmatched junction bases numbered 9, after V lost 2 bases and J lost 5 bases. The CDR3 length is 15 residues. The CDR3 DNA reads as TGTGCCAGCAGTTACGGGGGTAGGGGGCTCGACGAGCAGTACTTC. Translating it yields CASSYGGRGLDEQYF.